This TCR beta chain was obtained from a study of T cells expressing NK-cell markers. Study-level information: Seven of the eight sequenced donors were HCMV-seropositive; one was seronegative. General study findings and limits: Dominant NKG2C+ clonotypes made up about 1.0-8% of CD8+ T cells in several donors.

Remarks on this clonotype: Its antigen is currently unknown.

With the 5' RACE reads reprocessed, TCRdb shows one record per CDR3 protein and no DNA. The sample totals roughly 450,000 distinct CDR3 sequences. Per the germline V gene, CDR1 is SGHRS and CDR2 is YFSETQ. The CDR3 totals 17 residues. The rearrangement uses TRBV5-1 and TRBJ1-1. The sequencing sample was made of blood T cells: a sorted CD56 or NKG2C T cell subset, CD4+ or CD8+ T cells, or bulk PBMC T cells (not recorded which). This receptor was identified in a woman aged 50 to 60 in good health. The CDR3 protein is CASSDSVTSRMNTEAFF.